This T cell receptor (beta chain) came from a study of Tregs in tolerant kidney transplant recipients. This clone has only a few counts. TCRdb keeps only in-frame clones here, not all; method: immunoSEQ multiplex PCR. This table has roughly 120,000 clones, about 90% appearing once. CDR1 LNHDA and CDR2 SQIVND come from the germline V gene (reference sequence). Trimming removed 6 bases from V and 2 bases from J; junction bases left unmatched: 6. The CDR3 contains 15 residues. The V gene is TRBV19, the J gene TRBJ2-1; 8 bases are a match to TRBD2. The sample comprised CD4+ T cells from blood. The clonotype was recovered from a human donor in good health. CDR3 bases: TGTGCCAGTAGCGGACTAGCTGTGACCTACAATGAGCAGTTCTTC. Amino acids: CASSGLAVTYNEQFF.